Reported below is one T cell receptor beta chain. J gave up 4 bases and V 3 bases, and 14 bases lay outside the gene matches. Germline lookup yields CDR1 GTSNPN and CDR2 SVGIG (reference sequence). The CDR3 length is 16 residues. The sample is drawn from a study of shared clonotypes between healthy human individuals. The data were produced by immunoSEQ multiplex PCR, yet TCRdb's version contains in-frame clones alone and is incomplete. The sample shows approximately 1.1 million clones, 75% to 80% of them seen only once. The source of this sequence is a man aged 18-30 years in good health. Some clones in this sample may be carry-over from other donors' samples. V is TRBV30 and J is TRBJ2-5, with 7 bases aligning to TRBD1. What was sequenced was memory CD4+ T cells from PBMCs. Sample subset: CD45RA-negative fraction. CDR3 region: CAWSPDGWQGVETQYF. The CDR3 DNA follows: TGTGCCTGGAGCCCCGACGGTTGGCAGGGGGTAGAGACCCAGTACTTC.